The rows below give T cell receptor beta chains drawn from one sample of a study of OX40 agonist ivuxolimab in advanced cancers. TCRdb's copy holds only in-frame clones and misses some; the assay was immunoSEQ multiplex PCR. In the table there are fewer than 30,000 clones, approximately 88% of which are singletons. The sequenced sample was CD4+ or CD8+ T cells sorted from blood, obtained in a trial of the OX40 agonist ivuxolimab. The receptors were gathered from an adult with an advanced solid tumor such as melanoma, head and neck, liver or kidney cancer. Each CDR3 is given with its conserved first and last residue. Fields, in order: clone size, D gene, J gene, V gene, CDR3 protein, CDR3 DNA. The D gene is left open where the match is weak. The listing skips clone size in some rows; elsewhere it reads once, few, many or a size class.

- | TRBD2 | TRBJ2-7 | TRBV6-5 | CASSLTSGGHEQYF | TGTGCCAGCAGCCTGACTAGCGGGGGCCACGAGCAGTACTTC
- | - | TRBJ2-7 | TRBV2 | CASSTVSYEQYF | TGTGCCAGCAGCACCGTATCCTACGAGCAGTACTTC
- | - | TRBJ1-1 | TRBV5-1 | CASSVGGPNEAFF | TGCGCCAGCAGCGTCGGAGGACCCAATGAAGCTTTCTTT
few | TRBD2 | TRBJ2-7 | TRBV5-1 | CASRGGEGYAYEQYF | TGCGCCAGCCGGGGAGGGGAAGGGTATGCCTACGAGCAGTACTTC
- | - | TRBJ2-3 | TRBV28 | CASTTLGGLLTDTQYF | TGTGCCAGCACCACCCTCGGGGGCCTACTCACAGATACGCAGTATTTT
- | TRBD1 | TRBJ2-5 | TRBV5-8 | CASSLNRGPKGETQYF | TGTGCCAGCAGCTTGAACAGGGGCCCTAAGGGGGAGACCCAGTACTTC
- | - | TRBJ2-3 | TRBV11-3 | CASSSPLSATDTQYF | TGTGCCAGCAGCTCACCCCTTTCTGCCACAGATACGCAGTATTTT
- | TRBD2 | TRBJ2-1 | TRBV30 | CAWSIAGGLSEQFF | TGTGCCTGGAGTATAGCGGGGGGGTTGAGTGAGCAGTTCTTC
- | - | TRBJ2-7 | TRBV19 | CASSMGRGGFEQYF | TGTGCCAGTAGTATGGGACGAGGGGGTTTCGAGCAGTACTTC
- | - | TRBJ2-7 | TRBV7-6 | CASSPGDTLTYEQYF | TGTGCCAGCAGTCCAGGGGACACCTTGACCTACGAGCAGTACTTC
- | - | TRBJ1-1 | TRBV7-2 | CASSLDAGPGTEAFF | TGTGCCAGCAGCTTAGATGCAGGGCCGGGGACTGAAGCTTTCTTT
- | - | TRBJ2-1 | TRBV2 | CASRSLQGGYNEQFF | TGTGCCAGCAGGTCGCTCCAAGGGGGTTACAATGAGCAGTTCTTC
- | - | TRBJ1-5 | TRBV14 | CASSQGGKGQPQHF | TGTGCCAGCAGCCAAGGGGGGAAGGGGCAGCCCCAGCATTTT
- | TRBD1 | TRBJ2-7 | TRBV30 | CAWSAGTGDYEQYF | TGTGCCTGGAGTGCCGGGACAGGGGACTACGAGCAGTACTTC
- | TRBD1 | TRBJ2-7 | TRBV30 | CAWNPGQGYEQYF | TGTGCCTGGAACCCGGGACAGGGCTACGAGCAGTACTTC
- | - | TRBJ1-4 | TRBV2 | CASSDEAPNEKLFF | TGTGCCAGCAGTGATGAGGCGCCTAATGAAAAACTGTTTTTT
- | - | TRBJ1-2 | TRBV13 | CASSLIGDYGYTF | TGTGCCAGCAGCTTAATTGGGGACTATGGCTACACCTTC
- | TRBD1 | TRBJ2-7 | TRBV7-9 | CASSSGTGIWEQYF | TGTGCCAGCAGCTCCGGGACAGGGATTTGGGAGCAGTACTTC
- | TRBD1 | TRBJ2-1 | TRBV29-1 | CSVVHIGTGSGNEQFF | TGCAGCGTTGTTCATATAGGGACAGGGAGTGGGAATGAGCAGTTCTTC
- | TRBD1 | TRBJ1-2 | TRBV7-2 | CASSMTGALNYGYTF | TGTGCCAGCAGCATGACAGGGGCCCTGAACTATGGCTACACCTTC
- | - | TRBJ2-7 | TRBV4-1 | CASSQESIGTDYEQYF | TGCGCCAGCAGCCAGGAGTCTATCGGGACGGACTACGAGCAGTACTTC
once | - | TRBJ1-5 | TRBV4-1 | CASSPVRGGQPQHF | TGCGCCAGCAGCCCGGTGAGGGGTGGGCAGCCCCAGCATTTT
- | TRBD2 | TRBJ2-3 | TRBV12-5 | CASGSSLAGRDTQYF | TGTGCTAGTGGTTCCTCACTAGCGGGAAGGGATACGCAGTATTTT
- | TRBD2 | TRBJ2-1 | TRBV27 | CASSLLAGGLGNEQFF | TGTGCCAGCAGTTTACTAGCGGGGGGCCTGGGTAATGAGCAGTTCTTC
- | - | TRBJ1-5 | TRBV23-1 | CASEKGRGNQPQHF | TGCGCCAGCGAGAAGGGGAGGGGCAATCAGCCCCAGCATTTT
- | TRBD1 | TRBJ2-1 | TRBV28 | CASSPRTGFHNEQFF | TGTGCCAGCAGTCCCCGGACAGGTTTCCACAATGAGCAGTTCTTC
- | - | TRBJ2-2 | TRBV6-5 | CASSYAGLAGELFF | TGTGCCAGCAGTTACGCGGGACTCGCCGGGGAGCTGTTTTTT
- | TRBD2 | TRBJ2-7 | TRBV6-5 | CASSYGGDHPYEQYF | TGTGCCAGCAGTTACGGGGGGGATCACCCCTACGAGCAGTACTTC
- | - | TRBJ2-5 | TRBV7-9 | CASSFSPLPAETQYF | TGTGCCAGCAGCTTTTCGCCGCTTCCGGCGGAGACCCAGTACTTC
- | - | TRBJ1-5 | TRBV28 | CASSFRGLNQPQHF | TGTGCCAGCAGTTTTCGAGGTTTAAATCAGCCCCAGCATTTT
- | TRBD2 | TRBJ2-7 | TRBV4-1 | CASSGGGDSYEQYF | TGCGCCAGCAGCGGTGGGGGGGACTCCTACGAGCAGTACTTC
- | TRBD1 | TRBJ2-7 | TRBV7-9 | CATQTGGSYEQYF | TGTGCCACACAAACAGGGGGCTCCTACGAGCAGTACTTC
- | - | TRBJ1-5 | TRBV19 | CASADSSNQPQHF | TGTGCCAGTGCTGACAGTAGCAATCAGCCCCAGCATTTT
- | - | TRBJ2-1 | TRBV10-1 | CASSESTGSYNEQFF | TGCGCCAGCAGTGAGTCGACAGGTTCCTACAATGAGCAGTTCTTC
few | - | TRBJ2-7 | TRBV4-3 | CASSQSDSYEQYF | TGCGCCAGCAGCCAATCAGACAGCTACGAGCAGTACTTC
- | - | TRBJ2-7 | TRBV29-1 | CSVVSGHGGEQYF | TGCAGCGTTGTTTCCGGACACGGAGGCGAGCAGTACTTC
- | - | TRBJ1-3 | TRBV4-3 | CASSQDPGLGNTIYF | TGCGCCAGCAGCCAAGATCCCGGGTTAGGAAACACCATATATTTT
medium-sized | TRBD2 | TRBJ2-3 | TRBV6-1 | CASSASIAGGVTDTQYF | TGTGCCAGCAGTGCGTCCATAGCGGGGGGCGTTACAGATACGCAGTATTTT
- | - | TRBJ1-6 | TRBV4-2 | CASSPTVNTGSPLHF | TGTGCCAGCAGCCCGACCGTTAATACGGGTTCACCCCTCCACTTT
- | - | TRBJ2-7 | TRBV25-1 | CASSESRTNPYEQYF | TGTGCCAGCAGTGAATCAAGGACGAACCCCTACGAGCAGTACTTC
- | - | TRBJ2-5 | TRBV7-2 | CASSPQRTAPGETQYF | TGTGCCAGCAGCCCCCAACGGACCGCTCCGGGGGAGACCCAGTACTTC
few | - | TRBJ1-5 | TRBV5-6 | CASSIGQLYQPQHF | TGTGCCAGCAGCATAGGACAGCTTTATCAGCCCCAGCATTTT
- | TRBD1 | TRBJ1-4 | TRBV5-6 | CASSPGWLTGVREKLFF | TGTGCCAGCAGCCCGGGCTGGTTGACAGGGGTGAGGGAAAAACTGTTTTTT
few | - | TRBJ1-2 | TRBV4-1 | CASSQGGSGYGYTF | TGCGCCAGCAGCCAAGGCGGCAGCGGCTATGGCTACACCTTC
once | - | TRBJ2-1 | TRBV19 | CASTIGDHNEQFF | TGTGCCAGTACAATCGGCGACCACAATGAGCAGTTCTTC
once | - | TRBJ1-2 | TRBV18 | CASSLSPPRPTLVDYGYTF | TGTGCCAGCTCACTTAGTCCTCCGAGGCCGACGTTAGTGGACTATGGCTACACCTTC
- | - | TRBJ1-2 | TRBV2 | CASRTIGGSYGYTF | TGTGCCAGCAGGACCATAGGGGGTAGCTATGGCTACACCTTC
- | - | TRBJ1-1 | TRBV19 | CASTSYGRNTEAFF | TGTGCCAGTACCTCATACGGTCGAAACACTGAAGCTTTCTTT
- | - | TRBJ2-1 | TRBV29-1 | CSVELAKWQFF | TGCAGCGTTGAACTAGCGAAATGGCAGTTCTTC
medium-sized | - | TRBJ1-4 | TRBV9 | CASSVESGIRGEKLFF | TGTGCCAGCAGCGTAGAATCAGGGATTCGGGGTGAAAAACTGTTTTTT
- | - | TRBJ1-2 | TRBV30 | CAWSVGSYYGYTF | TGTGCCTGGAGTGTAGGGTCATACTATGGCTACACCTTC
- | TRBD2 | TRBJ2-5 | TRBV11-2 | CASSPLLAGAETQYF | TGTGCCAGCAGCCCCCTACTAGCGGGAGCTGAGACCCAGTACTTC
- | TRBD2 | TRBJ2-3 | TRBV6-4 | CASSETAGGSTDTQYF | TGTGCCAGCAGTGAGACGGCGGGGGGGTCCACAGATACGCAGTATTTT
- | - | TRBJ2-1 | TRBV11-3 | CASSFGGSSYNEQFF | TGTGCCAGCAGCTTTGGGGGGAGCTCCTACAATGAGCAGTTCTTC
- | - | TRBJ2-7 | TRBV19 | CASTSRGYGDEQYF | TGTGCCAGTACCTCGAGGGGGTACGGGGACGAGCAGTACTTC
- | - | TRBJ2-1 | TRBV5-4 | CASSLRGANEQFF | TGTGCCAGCAGCTTACGGGGTGCGAATGAGCAGTTCTTC
- | - | TRBJ1-1 | TRBV7-8 | CASSLAIGYTEAFF | TGTGCCAGCAGCTTAGCGATCGGGTACACTGAAGCTTTCTTT
- | TRBD2 | TRBJ2-5 | TRBV7-9 | CASSWGTSGAETQYF | TGTGCCAGCAGCTGGGGGACTAGCGGGGCAGAGACCCAGTACTTC
- | - | TRBJ1-1 | TRBV25-1 | CASSPLGMNTEAFF | TGTGCCAGCAGTCCCCTGGGCATGAACACTGAAGCTTTCTTT
- | TRBD2 | TRBJ2-1 | TRBV30 | CAWTSGGALAQFF | TGTGCCTGGACTAGCGGGGGGGCCTTGGCCCAGTTCTTC